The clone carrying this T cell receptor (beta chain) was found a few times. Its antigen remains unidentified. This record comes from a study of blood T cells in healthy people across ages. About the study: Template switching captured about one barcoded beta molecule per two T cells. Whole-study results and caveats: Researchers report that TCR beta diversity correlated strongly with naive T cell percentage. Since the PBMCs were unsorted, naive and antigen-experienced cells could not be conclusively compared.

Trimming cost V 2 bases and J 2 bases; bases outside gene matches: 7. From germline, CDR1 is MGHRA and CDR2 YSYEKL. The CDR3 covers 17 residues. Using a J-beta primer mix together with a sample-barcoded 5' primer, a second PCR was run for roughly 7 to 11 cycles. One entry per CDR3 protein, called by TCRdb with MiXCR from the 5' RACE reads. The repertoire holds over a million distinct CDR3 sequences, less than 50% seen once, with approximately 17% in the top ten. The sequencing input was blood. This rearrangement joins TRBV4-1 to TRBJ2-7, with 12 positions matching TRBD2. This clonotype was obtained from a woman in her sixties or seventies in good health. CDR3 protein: CASSQTPTSGSAYEQYF. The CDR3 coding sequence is TGCGCCAGCAGCCAAACACCGACTAGCGGGAGCGCCTACGAGCAGTACTTC.